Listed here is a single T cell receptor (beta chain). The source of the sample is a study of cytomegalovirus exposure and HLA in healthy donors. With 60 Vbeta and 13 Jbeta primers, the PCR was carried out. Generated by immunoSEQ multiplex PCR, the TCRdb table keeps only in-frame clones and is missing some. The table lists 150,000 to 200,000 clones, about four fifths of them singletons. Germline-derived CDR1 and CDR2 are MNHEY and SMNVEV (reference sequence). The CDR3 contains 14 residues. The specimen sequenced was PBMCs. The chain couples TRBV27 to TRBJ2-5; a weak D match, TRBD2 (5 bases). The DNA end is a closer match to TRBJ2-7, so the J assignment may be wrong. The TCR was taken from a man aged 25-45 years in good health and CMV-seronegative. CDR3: CASSSFGVSYEQYF. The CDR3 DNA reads TGTGCCAGCAGTTCCTTCGGGGTCAGCTACGAGCAGTACTTC.